Shown below are 8 T cell receptor beta chains from a single sample sequenced in a study of blood T cell repertoires in COVID-19. The repertoire was sequenced with immunoSEQ multiplex PCR; TCRdb's copy has only in-frame clones and lacks some. The table records over 200,000 clones, just under 90% of them present only once. Sequencing was carried out using PBMCs or T cells enriched from blood (not recorded which). The receptors here all came from a woman aged 25-40 years with acute COVID-19.

The chain recombines TRBV7-3 with TRBJ2-1; 14 bases fit TRBD2. Unmatched junction bases numbered 4, after V lost 6 bases and J lost 9 bases. The CDR3 totals 14 residues. The germline V gene encodes CDR1 SGHTA and CDR2 FQGTGA. As DNA, the CDR3 is TGTGCCAGCAGGACTAGCGGGGGGGCAGGTGAGCAGTTCTTC. This gives the protein CASRTSGGAGEQFF.

This rearrangement joins TRBV6-6 to TRBJ1-1; 7 bases are shared with TRBD1. CDR1 is MNHNY, CDR2 SVGAGI, per germline (reference sequence). The CDR3 runs to 14 residues. Trimming took 6 bases from V and 5 from J; bases not matched to a gene: 9. CDR3 sequence: CASRRTTGVTEAFF. The CDR3 nucleotides are TGTGCCAGCAGGCGTACTACAGGGGTGACTGAAGCTTTCTTT.

The chain links TRBV5-1 to TRBJ2-5, with D possibly being TRBD2 (6 bases). V gave up 5 bases and J gave up 5 bases, with 28 bases separating them. This CDR3 is built from 18 residues. Germline CDR1 is SGHRS and CDR2 is YFSETQ. CDR3 coding DNA: TGCGCCAGCAGACCGGTATGGATGCCCGGGACTCAAAGGGAGACCCAGTACTTC. Protein product: CASRPVWMPGTQRETQYF.

V and J are TRBV15 and TRBJ1-5, with 10 bases fitting TRBD1. Germline V gene lookup returns CDR1 LNHNV and CDR2 YYDKDF (reference sequence). The CDR3 covers 15 residues. The J segment lost 6 bases and the V segment lost 5 bases, leaving 7 bases of the junction unmatched. CDR3 nucleotide sequence: TGTGCCACCAGCCAACTAGGGACAGGGGTTCAGCCCCAGCATTTT. Translating gives CATSQLGTGVQPQHF.

In its sample, this clone was seen once. The chain uses TRBV5-1 and TRBJ2-7; TRBD2 matches at 7 bases. The length of the CDR3 is 12 residues. CDR1 is SGHRS, CDR2 YFSETQ, per germline. V was pared by 4 bases and J by 4 bases, with 2 bases of the junction left unmatched. This chain's CDR3 is CASSPSGYEQYF. In DNA, the CDR3 is TGCGCCAGCAGCCCTAGCGGTTACGAGCAGTACTTC.

The genes are TRBV19 and TRBJ2-1; D possibly corresponds to TRBD2 (5 bases). This CDR3 comprises 16 residues. V gave up 6 bases and J gave up 4 bases, with 19 bases separating them. Germline V gene data show CDR1 as LNHDA and CDR2 as SQIVND (reference sequence). In nucleotides, the CDR3 is TGTGCCAGTAGAAGGACGAGCGGACGATCGTACAATGAGCAGTTCTTC. Protein: CASRRTSGRSYNEQFF. The entire variable domain, with the rest obtained from reference TRBV19 and TRBJ2-1, is as follows: DGGITQSPKYLFRKEGQNVTLSCEQNLNHDAMYWYRQDPGQGLRLIYYSQIVNDFQKGDIAEGYSVSREKKESFPLTVTSAQKNPTAFYLCASRRTSGRSYNEQFFGPGTRLTVL.

The chain combines TRBV7-2 with TRBJ1-5; 7 bases are a match to TRBD1. With V trimmed by 5 bases and J by 1 base, 2 bases remained unmatched. Germline V gene sequence: CDR1 SGHTA, CDR2 FQGNSA. CDR3 length equals 14 residues. CDR3 in DNA: TGTGCCAGCAGCCGCAGGGGGAGCAATCAGCCCCAGCATTTT. Translation: CASSRRGSNQPQHF.

The chain has TRBV4-3 and TRBJ1-1; D unclear. This CDR3 region has 14 residues. Deletions cut 0 bases from V and 3 bases from J, with 8 bases between. Germline V gene sequence: CDR1 LGHNA, CDR2 YSLEER. CDR3 loop: CASSQDREYTEAFF. CDR3 nucleotide sequence: TGCGCCAGCAGCCAAGATAGAGAATACACTGAAGCTTTCTTT.